These 29 T cell receptor beta chains came from one sample sequenced in a study of Tregs in tolerant kidney transplant recipients. Generated by immunoSEQ multiplex PCR, the TCRdb table keeps only in-frame clones and is missing some. The data hold roughly 68,000 clones, with roughly 84% observed a single time. Sequences were obtained from CD4+ T cells from blood. Receptors originate from a human donor in good health.

This clone was counted a single time. The V gene is TRBV11-1, the J gene TRBJ2-1; no reliable D call. V was trimmed by 1 base and J by 0 bases, leaving 10 bases between them. The CDR3 is 16 amino acids. Germline CDR1 is SGHAT and CDR2 is FQDESV (reference sequence). CDR3 nucleotide sequence: TGTGCCAGCAGCTTAGGTCGGCGAAGCTCCTACAATGAGCAGTTCTTC. Translation: CASSLGRRSSYNEQFF.

The gene calls are TRBV10-3 and TRBJ2-2; 7 nucleotides agree with TRBD1. Germline assignment: CDR1 ENHRY and CDR2 SYGVKD. The length of the CDR3 is 15 residues. J was trimmed by 0 bases and V by 10 bases; bases with no gene match: 8. In nucleotides, the CDR3 is TGTGCCACCGCCCCACAGGGGACGAACACCGGGGAGCTGTTTTTT. It specifies CATAPQGTNTGELFF.

The genes are TRBV6-5 and TRBJ2-5; D might be TRBD2 (6 bases). Looked up from germline, CDR1 is MNHEY and CDR2 is SVGAGI. The CDR3 contains 13 residues. The ends were cut back, 7 bases at V and 5 bases at J, with 14 bases in the middle. This CDR3 reads CASISGSAETQYF. The CDR3 nucleotides are TGTGCCAGCATATCCGGGAGCGCGGAGACCCAGTACTTC.

The J gene is TRBJ1-1, the V gene TRBV6-5; D uncertain. CDR3 length: 12 amino acids. Trimming took off 11 bases at V and 6 bases at J, with 16 bases between the two ends. The germline CDR1 and CDR2 sequences are MNHEY and SVGAGI. This CDR3 is CASGRHKSEAFF. The CDR3 DNA sequence: TGTGCCTCAGGACGACATAAATCTGAAGCTTTCTTT.

The gene calls are TRBV18 and TRBJ1-1; the D gene is possibly TRBD1 (5 bases). Deletions cut 3 bases from V and 3 bases from J, with 14 bases between. CDR1 is KGHSH and CDR2 is LQKENI in the germline V gene. The CDR3 runs 15 residues. The DNA of the CDR3 is TGTGCCAGCTCACCTTTGTGGGGGGTGGACACTGAAGCTTTCTTT. Translating gives CASSPLWGVDTEAFF.

The chain combines TRBV14 with TRBJ2-7; 7 nucleotides align to TRBD2. The ends lost 1 base at V and 5 bases at J; junction bases unmatched: 14. CDR3 length: 17 residues. Germline V gene data show CDR1 as SGHDN and CDR2 as FVKESK. The CDR3 nucleotides read TGTGCCAGCAGCCAAGCATGGGGCTGGCGGGAGTCAAACGAGCAGTACTTC. Encoded protein: CASSQAWGWRESNEQYF.

J is TRBJ2-3 and V is TRBV14; a weak D match, TRBD2 (5 bases). V lost 4 bases, J lost 4 bases, and 12 bases lay in between. The germline gives CDR1 SGHDN, CDR2 FVKESK. This CDR3 has 14 residues. The chain's CDR3 is CASSRELGPDTQYF. The CDR3 DNA sequence: TGTGCCAGCAGCCGGGAGCTCGGTCCAGATACGCAGTATTTT.

V usage is TRBV13 and J usage is TRBJ1-3, with TRBD1 identical over 8 bases. The J segment lost 0 bases and the V segment lost 3 bases, leaving 4 bases of the junction unmatched. This CDR3 is built from 16 residues. Germline V gene data show CDR1 as PRHDT and CDR2 as FYEKMQ (reference sequence). CDR3 coding DNA: TGTGCCAGCAGCTTCCGGGACAGGAGCTCTGGAAACACCATATATTTT. Its protein product is CASSFRDRSSGNTIYF.

The V and J genes are TRBV30 and TRBJ1-2; D call uncertain. CDR1 and CDR2 (germline): GTSNPN, SVGIG (reference sequence). Trimming took 3 bases from V and 6 from J, leaving 11 bases between them. The CDR3 length is 12 residues. The chain's CDR3 is CAWRSGYDGYTF. The CDR3 DNA is TGTGCCTGGAGGTCGGGGTACGATGGCTACACCTTC.

V is TRBV7-2 and J is TRBJ1-2, with TRBD1 identical over 8 bases. From germline, CDR1 is SGHTA and CDR2 FQGNSA. The CDR3 runs to 15 residues. Trimming took 5 bases from V and 4 from J; bases not matched to a gene: 9. The CDR3 here is CASSRLGQGVYGYTF. CDR3 nucleotide sequence: TGTGCCAGCAGCCGACTCGGACAGGGCGTCTATGGCTACACCTTC.

The chain is built from TRBV11-1 and TRBJ1-2; 10 bases are shared with TRBD1. Germline CDR1 and CDR2: SGHAT and FQDESV (reference sequence). The CDR3 spans 14 residues. With 5 bases clipped from V and 4 bases from J, the junction kept 4 bases outside the gene matches. The DNA for the CDR3 is TGTGCCAGCAGCCCGGGACAGGGGTCCTATGGCTACACCTTC. Translated: CASSPGQGSYGYTF.

The chain recombines TRBV7-2 with TRBJ1-5; D call uncertain. Germline V CDR1 and CDR2: SGHTA, FQGNSA. Trimming cost V 2 bases and J 14 bases, with 16 bases left between them. The CDR3 sequence is 13 residues long. The CDR3 region is CASSLTVDSREHF. For the CDR3, the DNA is TGTGCCAGCAGCTTAACGGTCGACTCCCGGGAGCATTTT. Combining the CDR3 with reference TRBV7-2 and TRBJ1-5 gives the whole variable domain GAGVSQSPSNKVTEKGKDVELRCDPISGHTALYWYRQSLGQGLEFLIYFQGNSAPDKSGLPSDRFSAERTGGSVSTLTIQRTQQEDSAVYLCASSLTVDSREHFGDGTRLSIL.

The chain couples TRBV10-3 to TRBJ2-5; D is unresolved. Per germline, CDR1 ENHRY and CDR2 SYGVKD. With 7 bases removed from V and 3 bases from J, the gap between germline ends came to 15 bases. CDR3 length: 14 amino acids. The CDR3 here is CAIKPSGWEETQYF. CDR3 bases: TGTGCCATCAAACCTTCTGGGTGGGAAGAGACCCAGTACTTC.

This clone was observed a handful of times. The V gene is TRBV11-1, the J gene TRBJ2-7, with 8 bases identical to TRBD2. This CDR3 contains 14 residues. Germline-derived CDR1 and CDR2 are SGHAT and FQDESV (reference sequence). Unmatched junction bases numbered 4, after V lost 3 bases and J lost 3 bases. CDR3 DNA sequence: TGTGCCAGCAGCTTGTGGGGGACTAGCTACGAGCAGTACTTC. It codes for CASSLWGTSYEQYF.

This clone was seen ten or more times. Other DNA sequences from this sample encode an identical CDR3 as well. The rearrangement uses TRBV30 and TRBJ2-3; the D gene is possibly TRBD1 (7 bases). The CDR3 consists of 13 residues. Per germline, CDR1 GTSNPN and CDR2 SVGIG (reference sequence). V was cut by 8 bases and J by 3 bases, with 15 bases left in between. The DNA of the CDR3 is TGTGCCCGGACAGGCGGGGTTACAGATACGCAGTATTTT. Its protein product is CARTGGVTDTQYF.

This clone was counted a few times. This sequence joins TRBV29-1 and TRBJ2-3; the match to TRBD2 covers 9 bases. V lost 3 bases to trimming and J lost 1 base; unmatched junction nucleotides: 2. Germline V gene data show CDR1 as SQVTM and CDR2 as ANQGSEA. This CDR3 contains 14 residues. The CDR3 nucleotides are TGCAGCGTTGACGAGCGGGGGGGCACAGATACGCAGTATTTT. As protein: CSVDERGGTDTQYF.

This clone was counted a few times. The V gene is TRBV7-3, the J gene TRBJ2-1, with TRBD2 identical over 10 bases. Germline V gives CDR1 SGHTA, CDR2 FQGTGA. V shed 6 bases and J 0 bases; nucleotides not matched to a gene: 5. This CDR3 is 16 amino acids long. The CDR3 DNA sequence: TGTGCCAGCAGTGTTAGCGGGGGGAGCTCCTACAATGAGCAGTTCTTC. Translating gives CASSVSGGSSYNEQFF. Full variable domain (outside the CDR3, taken from reference TRBV7-3 and TRBJ2-1): GAGVSQTPSNKVTEKGKYVELRCDPISGHTALYWYRQSLGQGPEFLIYFQGTGAADDSGLPNDRFFAVRPEGSVSTLKIQRTERGDSAVYLCASSVSGGSSYNEQFFGPGTRLTVL.

The chain carries TRBV7-9 and TRBJ1-1; the D gene is possibly TRBD1 (5 bases). V was shortened by 6 bases and J by 1 base, with 15 bases between the two germline ends. Germline assignment: CDR1 SEHNR and CDR2 FQNEAQ (reference sequence). The CDR3 consists of 15 residues. CDR3 coding DNA: TGTGCCAGCAGTTTCTCAAGAAGGGGGAACACTGAAGCTTTCTTT. This sequence encodes CASSFSRRGNTEAFF. Full variable domain (rest looked up from reference TRBV7-9 and TRBJ1-1): DTGVSQNPRHKITKRGQNVTFRCDPISEHNRLYWYRQTLGQGPEFLTYFQNEAQLEKSRLLSDRFSAERPKGSFSTLEIQRTEQGDSAMYLCASSFSRRGNTEAFFGQGTRLTVV.

J is TRBJ1-6 and V is TRBV5-6; D is possibly TRBD1 (6 bases). The CDR3 has 17 amino acids. From germline, CDR1 is SGHDT and CDR2 YYEEEE. Trimming shortened V by 4 bases and J by 0 bases, and 14 bases separated the two germline ends. The CDR3 protein is CASSLGGRSSYNSPLHF. CDR3 bases: TGTGCCAGCAGCCTGGGGGGCAGGAGCTCCTATAATTCACCCCTCCACTTT.

This clone has only a few counts. The J gene is TRBJ2-2, the V gene TRBV5-1; 7 nucleotides line up with TRBD2. Germline-derived CDR1 and CDR2 are SGHRS and YFSETQ. The CDR3 totals 15 residues. V was clipped by 5 bases and J by 6 bases; unmatched bases: 10. CDR3 coding DNA: TGCGCCAGCAGGCCGGACGCGGGAGTTGCCGGGGAGCTGTTTTTT. As protein: CASRPDAGVAGELFF.

The CDR3 is CASSDSGFGAYEQYF. The CDR3 region has the DNA TGTGCCAGCAGTGATAGCGGTTTCGGAGCCTACGAGCAGTACTTC. The V and J genes are TRBV6-1 and TRBJ2-7, with D perhaps TRBD2 (6 bases). This CDR3 spans 15 amino acids. The V gene lost 3 bases and the J gene lost 2 bases, with 14 bases spanning the gap. Germline V lookup: CDR1 MNHNS, CDR2 SASEGT.

The chain uses TRBV18 and TRBJ2-5; no clear D gene. Trimming shortened V by 5 bases and J by 5 bases, and 3 bases separated the two germline ends. The length of the CDR3 is 10 residues. Germline CDR1 is KGHSH and CDR2 is LQKENI. CDR3 protein: CASSEETQYF. CDR3 DNA: TGTGCCAGCTCAGAGGAGACCCAGTACTTC.

The gene calls are TRBV27 and TRBJ2-1; no clear D gene. The CDR3 is made up of 15 amino acids. Germline V CDR1 and CDR2: MNHEY, SMNVEV (reference sequence). V was trimmed by 6 bases and J by 8 bases, leaving 20 bases between them. The CDR3 DNA is TGTGCCAGCAGGCCAGGATCAGGCCGGGCCGATGAGCAGTTCTTC. Protein product: CASRPGSGRADEQFF.

The chain has TRBV1 and TRBJ2-2; the table assigns TRBD2, which was not confirmed against the DNA. TRBV1 is deemed a pseudogene. CDR3 length: 22 residues. The chain's CDR3 is CTSSHFSSPRASGRGVTGELFF. The CDR3 DNA reads TGCACCAGCAGCCATTTCTCTTCCCCTCGGGCTAGCGGGAGGGGGGTCACCGGGGAGCTGTTTTTT.

The chain combines TRBV7-6 with TRBJ1-2; TRBD1 matches at 8 bases. Germline-derived CDR1 and CDR2 are SGHVS and FNYEAQ. This CDR3 spans 14 amino acids. The junction had 5 bases not matched to a gene; V was cut back by 3 bases and J by 5 bases. The CDR3, as DNA: TGTGCCAGCAGCTTGCCGGGACAGGAGTATGGCTACACCTTC. Amino acids: CASSLPGQEYGYTF.

V is TRBV30 and J is TRBJ2-2; D gene unclear. Trimming shortened V by 2 bases and J by 1 base, and 5 bases separated the two germline ends. Germline assignment: CDR1 GTSNPN and CDR2 SVGIG (reference sequence). The CDR3 loop spans 13 amino acids. The CDR3 coding sequence is TGTGCCTGGAGTCGGCAGAACACCGGGGAGCTGTTTTTT. Its translation is CAWSRQNTGELFF. Based on the CDR3 plus reference TRBV30 and TRBJ2-2, the full variable domain is SQTIHQWPATLVQPVGSPLSLECTVEGTSNPNLYWYRQAAGRGLQLLFYSVGIGQISSEVPQNLSASRPQDRQFILSSKKLLLSDSGFYLCAWSRQNTGELFFGEGSRLTVL.

In this sample, this clone turned up a few times. The junction departs from the called germline gene at one end, perhaps through a read error. The chain has TRBV9 and TRBJ2-1, with 13 bases fitting TRBD2. The CDR3 spans 15 residues. Per germline, CDR1 SGDLS and CDR2 YYNGEE. CDR3 DNA sequence: TGTGCCAGCAGCAGACTAGCGGGAGGCTACGATGAGCAGTTCTTC. As protein: CASSRLAGGYDEQFF.

The chain is built from TRBV4-3 and TRBJ2-3; D is unresolved. From germline, CDR1 is LGHNA and CDR2 YSLEER. Trimming cost V 0 bases and J 2 bases, with 6 bases left between them. The CDR3 spans 14 residues. This CDR3 is CASSQDRTTDTQYF. As DNA, the CDR3 is TGCGCCAGCAGCCAAGATCGGACCACAGATACGCAGTATTTT.

This clone was seen more than once but under ten times. This chain connects TRBV5-4 to TRBJ2-1, with TRBD1 identical over 11 bases. There are 16 residues in the CDR3. Germline trimming cut 0 bases from V and 10 bases from J; bases unmatched to any gene: 9. In germline, CDR1 is SGHNT, CDR2 YYREEE (reference sequence). This chain's CDR3 is CASSLDGQGAGNEQFF. Written as DNA, the CDR3 is TGTGCCAGCAGCTTGGATGGACAGGGGGCCGGTAACGAGCAGTTCTTC.